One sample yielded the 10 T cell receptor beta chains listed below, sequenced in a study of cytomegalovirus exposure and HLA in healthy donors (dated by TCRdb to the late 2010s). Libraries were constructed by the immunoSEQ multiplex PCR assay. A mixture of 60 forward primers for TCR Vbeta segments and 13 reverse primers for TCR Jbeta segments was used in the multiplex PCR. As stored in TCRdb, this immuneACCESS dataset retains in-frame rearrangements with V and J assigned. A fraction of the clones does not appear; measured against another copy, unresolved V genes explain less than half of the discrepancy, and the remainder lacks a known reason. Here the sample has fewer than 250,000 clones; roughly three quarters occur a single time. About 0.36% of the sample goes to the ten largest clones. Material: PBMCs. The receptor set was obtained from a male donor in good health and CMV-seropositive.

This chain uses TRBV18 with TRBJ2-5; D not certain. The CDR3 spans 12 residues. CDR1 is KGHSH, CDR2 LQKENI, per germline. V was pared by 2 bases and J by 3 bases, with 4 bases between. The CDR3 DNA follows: TGTGCCAGCTCACCAACAGAAGAGACCCAGTACTTC. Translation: CASSPTEETQYF.

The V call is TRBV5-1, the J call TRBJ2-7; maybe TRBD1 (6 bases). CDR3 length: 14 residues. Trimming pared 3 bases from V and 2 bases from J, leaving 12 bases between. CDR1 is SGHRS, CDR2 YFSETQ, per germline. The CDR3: CASSSGRGAYEQYF. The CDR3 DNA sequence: TGCGCCAGCAGCTCGGGCAGGGGAGCCTACGAGCAGTACTTC.

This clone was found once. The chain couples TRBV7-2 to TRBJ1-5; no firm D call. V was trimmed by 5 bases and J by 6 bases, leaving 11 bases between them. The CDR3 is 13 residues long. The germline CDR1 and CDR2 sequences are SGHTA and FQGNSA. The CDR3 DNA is TGTGCCAGCAGCCCTCGTCAGGTTCAGCCCCAGCATTTT. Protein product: CASSPRQVQPQHF.

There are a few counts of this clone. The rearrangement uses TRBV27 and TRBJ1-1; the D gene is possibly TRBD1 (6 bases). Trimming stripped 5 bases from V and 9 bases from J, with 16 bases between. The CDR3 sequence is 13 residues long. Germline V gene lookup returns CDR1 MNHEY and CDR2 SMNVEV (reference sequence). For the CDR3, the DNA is TGTGCCAGCAGTCCGACGGACAGACGACAAGCTTTCTTT. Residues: CASSPTDRRQAFF.

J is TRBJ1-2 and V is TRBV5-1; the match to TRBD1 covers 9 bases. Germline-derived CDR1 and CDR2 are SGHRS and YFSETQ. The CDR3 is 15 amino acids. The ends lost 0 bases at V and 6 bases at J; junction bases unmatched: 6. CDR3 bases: TGCGCCAGCAGCTTGGCTCCGGACAGGGGACATGGCTACACCTTC. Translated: CASSLAPDRGHGYTF.

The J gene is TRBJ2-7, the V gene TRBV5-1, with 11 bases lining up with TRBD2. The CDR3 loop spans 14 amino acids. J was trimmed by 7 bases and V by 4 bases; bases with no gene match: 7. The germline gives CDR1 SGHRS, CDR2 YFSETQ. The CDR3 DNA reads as TGCGCCAGCAGCGTAGCGGGGGGGCCGGGGGAGCAGTACTTC. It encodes CASSVAGGPGEQYF.

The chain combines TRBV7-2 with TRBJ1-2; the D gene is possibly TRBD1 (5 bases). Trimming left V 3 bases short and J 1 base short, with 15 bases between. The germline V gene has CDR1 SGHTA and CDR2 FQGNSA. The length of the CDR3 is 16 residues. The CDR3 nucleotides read TGTGCCAGCAGCTTCGTGACAGCCCCAAGTAACTATGGCTACACCTTC. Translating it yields CASSFVTAPSNYGYTF.

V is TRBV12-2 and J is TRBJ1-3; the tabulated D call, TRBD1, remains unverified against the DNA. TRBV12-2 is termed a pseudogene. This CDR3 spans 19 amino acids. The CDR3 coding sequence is TGTGCAAGTCGCTTAATACATGGGTTGACAGGGTGTTTTGGAAACACCATATATTTT. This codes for CASRLIHGLTGCFGNTIYF.

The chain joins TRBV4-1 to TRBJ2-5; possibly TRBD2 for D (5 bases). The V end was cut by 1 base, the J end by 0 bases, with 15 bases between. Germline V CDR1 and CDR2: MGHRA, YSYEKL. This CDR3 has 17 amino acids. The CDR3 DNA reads TGCGCCAGCAGCCAAGTAGGTAGTAGCGCGTACCAAGAGACCCAGTACTTC. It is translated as CASSQVGSSAYQETQYF.

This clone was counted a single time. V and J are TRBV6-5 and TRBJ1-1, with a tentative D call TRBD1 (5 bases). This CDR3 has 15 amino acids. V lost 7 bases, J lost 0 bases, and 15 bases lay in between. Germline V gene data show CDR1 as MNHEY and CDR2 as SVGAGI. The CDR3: CASIRGRAMNTEAFF. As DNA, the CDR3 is TGTGCCAGCATTCGCGGCAGGGCTATGAACACTGAAGCTTTCTTT.